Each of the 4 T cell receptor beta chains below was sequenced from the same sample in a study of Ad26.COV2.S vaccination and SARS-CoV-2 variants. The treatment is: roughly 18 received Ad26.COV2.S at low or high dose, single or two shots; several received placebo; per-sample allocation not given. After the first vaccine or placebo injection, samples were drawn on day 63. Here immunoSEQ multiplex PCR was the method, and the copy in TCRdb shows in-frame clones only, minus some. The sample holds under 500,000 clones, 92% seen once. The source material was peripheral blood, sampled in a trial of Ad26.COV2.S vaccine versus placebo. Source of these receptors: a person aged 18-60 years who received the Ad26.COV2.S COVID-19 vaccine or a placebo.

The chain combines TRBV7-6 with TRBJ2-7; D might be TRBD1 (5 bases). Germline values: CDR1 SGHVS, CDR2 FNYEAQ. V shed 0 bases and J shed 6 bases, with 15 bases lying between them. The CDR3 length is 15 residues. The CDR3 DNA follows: TGTGCCAGCAGCTTAGCTCTTCAGGGTAGTGGCGAGCAGTACTTC. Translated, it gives CASSLALQGSGEQYF.

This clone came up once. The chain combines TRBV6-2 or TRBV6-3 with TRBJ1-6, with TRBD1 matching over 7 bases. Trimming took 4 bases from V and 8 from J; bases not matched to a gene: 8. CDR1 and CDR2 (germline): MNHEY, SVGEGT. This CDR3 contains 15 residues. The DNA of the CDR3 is TGTGCCAGCAGTTCTTTTCGACAGGGTCATTCACCCCTCCACTTT. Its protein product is CASSSFRQGHSPLHF.

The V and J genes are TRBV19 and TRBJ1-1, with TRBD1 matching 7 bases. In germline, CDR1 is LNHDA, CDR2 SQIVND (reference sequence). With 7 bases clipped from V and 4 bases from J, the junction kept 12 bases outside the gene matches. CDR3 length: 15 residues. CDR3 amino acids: CASTWGRTGGTEAFF. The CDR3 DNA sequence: TGTGCCAGTACATGGGGAAGGACAGGCGGCACTGAAGCTTTCTTT.

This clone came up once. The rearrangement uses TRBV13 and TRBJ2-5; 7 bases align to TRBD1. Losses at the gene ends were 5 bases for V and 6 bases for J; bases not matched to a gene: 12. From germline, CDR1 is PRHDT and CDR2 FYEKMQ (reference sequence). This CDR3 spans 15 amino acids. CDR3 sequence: CASSPQQGWSQTQYF. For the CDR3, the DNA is TGTGCCAGCAGCCCCCAACAGGGGTGGTCGCAGACCCAGTACTTC.